The 8 T cell receptor beta chains below all came from one sample that was sequenced in a study of blood T cell repertoires in COVID-19. Clones were sequenced by immunoSEQ multiplex PCR, and TCRdb holds only the in-frame ones, with some missing. Counted here are a few hundred thousand clones, about 70% occurring once; the ten biggest clones make up about 3.5%. The material sequenced was peripheral blood. The receptor set was obtained from a woman of 80 years or more with acute or convalescent COVID-19.

The chain is built from TRBV6-4 and TRBJ2-3, with 7 bases matching TRBD2. This CDR3 region has 13 residues. Germline assignment: CDR1 MRHNA and CDR2 SNTAGT. V trimming: 3 bases; J trimming: 4 bases; junction bases outside the gene matches: 1. The CDR3 DNA sequence: TGTGCCAGCAGTGAAGGACTAGCAGATACGCAGTATTTT. Protein: CASSEGLADTQYF.

The genes are TRBV27 and TRBJ1-1; D is uncertain. The germline CDR1 and CDR2 sequences are MNHEY and SMNVEV (reference sequence). This CDR3 has 15 amino acids. V shed 5 bases and J shed 0 bases, with 13 bases lying between them. The CDR3 DNA reads as TGTGCCAGCAGTCCAAGTAACAGAATGAACACTGAAGCTTTCTTT. Residues: CASSPSNRMNTEAFF.

The J gene is TRBJ2-1, the V gene TRBV6-5; D is uncertain. This CDR3 is 14 amino acids long. Germline V CDR1 and CDR2: MNHEY, SVGAGI. The V end was cut by 4 bases, the J end by 8 bases, with 15 bases between. This CDR3 reads CASSFRSRSHEQFF. The DNA for the CDR3 is TGTGCCAGCAGTTTCCGCTCTAGGAGCCATGAGCAGTTCTTC.

The rearrangement uses TRBV2 and TRBJ1-5, with 8 bases lining up with TRBD1. Trimming took 6 bases from V and 2 from J; bases not matched to a gene: 6. Germline V gene data show CDR1 as SNHLY and CDR2 as FYNNEI. CDR3 length: 15 amino acids. The CDR3 spells CASRPDRAGNQPQHF. For the CDR3, the DNA is TGTGCCAGCAGACCGGACAGGGCGGGCAATCAGCCCCAGCATTTT. The variable domain in full, with the rest retrieved from reference TRBV2 and TRBJ1-5, is EPEVTQTPSHQVTQMGQEVILRCVPISNHLYFYWYRQILGQKVEFLVSFYNNEISEKSEIFDDQFSVERPDGSNFTLKIRSTKLEDSAMYFCASRPDRAGNQPQHFGDGTRLSIL.

The chain links TRBV2 to TRBJ2-3, with 8 positions matching TRBD2. The CDR3 length is 15 residues. The junction had 9 bases not matched to a gene; V was cut back by 6 bases and J by 4 bases. Germline-derived CDR1 and CDR2 are SNHLY and FYNNEI. The CDR3 protein is CASRASGRGPDTQYF. The CDR3 DNA is TGTGCCAGCAGAGCAAGCGGGAGAGGCCCAGATACGCAGTATTTT.

CDR3 DNA sequence: TGTGCCAGCAGCCCGACAGGGGGCCACTATGGCTACACCTTC. Translation: CASSPTGGHYGYTF. The chain recombines TRBV5-6 with TRBJ1-2; the match to TRBD1 covers 10 bases. The germline gives CDR1 SGHDT, CDR2 YYEEEE. This CDR3 is built from 14 residues. The junction had 3 bases not matched to a gene; V was cut back by 4 bases and J by 3 bases.

V and J are TRBV3-1 (or the pseudogene TRBV3-2) and TRBJ2-1; 8 bases align to TRBD2. The germline gives CDR1 LGHDT, CDR2 YNNKEL (reference sequence). J lost 7 bases, V lost 4 bases, and 3 bases had no gene match. This CDR3 spans 13 amino acids. The CDR3 protein is CASSLSGANEQFF. CDR3 DNA: TGTGCCAGCAGCCTTAGCGGGGCTAATGAGCAGTTCTTC.

V gene TRBV19 combines with J gene TRBJ2-2, with 12 positions matching TRBD2. CDR1 and CDR2 from the germline V gene are LNHDA and SQIVND (reference sequence). The CDR3 runs 19 residues. V lost 6 bases to trimming and J lost 4 bases; unmatched junction nucleotides: 15. CDR3 protein: CASRLALLAGGLGTGELFF. In DNA form, the CDR3 reads TGTGCCAGTAGGCTAGCTCTGCTAGCGGGAGGGCTTGGCACCGGGGAGCTGTTTTTT.